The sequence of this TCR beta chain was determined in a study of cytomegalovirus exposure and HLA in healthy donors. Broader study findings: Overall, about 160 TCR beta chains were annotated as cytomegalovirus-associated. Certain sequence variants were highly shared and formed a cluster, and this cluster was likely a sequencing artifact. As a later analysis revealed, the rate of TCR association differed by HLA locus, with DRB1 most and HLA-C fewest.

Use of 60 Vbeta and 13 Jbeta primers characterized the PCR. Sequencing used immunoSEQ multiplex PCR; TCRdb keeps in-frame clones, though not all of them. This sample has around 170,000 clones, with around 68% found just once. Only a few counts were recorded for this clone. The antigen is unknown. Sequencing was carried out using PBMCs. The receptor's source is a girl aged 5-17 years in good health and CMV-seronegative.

The CDR3 sequence: CASSSSGGVRLFF. The CDR3 nucleotides are TGTGCCAGCAGCAGTAGCGGGGGGGTCCGGCTGTTTTTT. This chain joins TRBV5-6 and TRBJ2-2; 11 bases fit TRBD2. Per the germline V gene, CDR1 is SGHDT and CDR2 is YYEEEE. The CDR3 runs 13 residues. V trimming: 4 bases; J trimming: 13 bases; junction bases outside the gene matches: 6.